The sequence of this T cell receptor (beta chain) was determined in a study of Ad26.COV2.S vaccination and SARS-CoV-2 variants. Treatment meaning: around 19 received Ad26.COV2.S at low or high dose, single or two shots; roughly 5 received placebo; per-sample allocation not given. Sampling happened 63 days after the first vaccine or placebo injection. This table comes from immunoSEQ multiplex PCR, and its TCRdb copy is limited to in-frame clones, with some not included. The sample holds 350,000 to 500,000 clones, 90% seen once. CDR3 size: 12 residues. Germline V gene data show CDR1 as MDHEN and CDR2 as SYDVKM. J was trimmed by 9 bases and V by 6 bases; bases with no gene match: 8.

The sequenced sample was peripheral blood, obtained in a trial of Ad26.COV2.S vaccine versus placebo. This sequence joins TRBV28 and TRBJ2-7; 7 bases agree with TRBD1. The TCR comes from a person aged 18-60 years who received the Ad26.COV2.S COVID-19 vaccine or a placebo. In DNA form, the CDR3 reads TGTGCCAGCAGCAAGACAGGGACCCTGCAGTACTTC. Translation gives CASSKTGTLQYF.